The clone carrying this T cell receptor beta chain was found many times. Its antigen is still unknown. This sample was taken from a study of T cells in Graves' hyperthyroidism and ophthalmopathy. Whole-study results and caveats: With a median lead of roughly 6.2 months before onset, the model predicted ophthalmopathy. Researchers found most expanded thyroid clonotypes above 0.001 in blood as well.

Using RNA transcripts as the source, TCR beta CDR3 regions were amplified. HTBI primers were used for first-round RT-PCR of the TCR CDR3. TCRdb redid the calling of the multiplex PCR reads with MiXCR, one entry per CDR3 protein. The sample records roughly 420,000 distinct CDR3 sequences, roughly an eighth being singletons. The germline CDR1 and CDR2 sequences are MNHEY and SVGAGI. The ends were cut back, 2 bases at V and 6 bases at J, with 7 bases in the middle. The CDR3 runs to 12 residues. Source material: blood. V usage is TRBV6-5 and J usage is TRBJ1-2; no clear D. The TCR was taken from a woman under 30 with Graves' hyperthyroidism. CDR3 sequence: CASSYKGNGYTF. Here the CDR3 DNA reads TGTGCCAGCAGTTACAAGGGCAATGGCTACACCTTC.